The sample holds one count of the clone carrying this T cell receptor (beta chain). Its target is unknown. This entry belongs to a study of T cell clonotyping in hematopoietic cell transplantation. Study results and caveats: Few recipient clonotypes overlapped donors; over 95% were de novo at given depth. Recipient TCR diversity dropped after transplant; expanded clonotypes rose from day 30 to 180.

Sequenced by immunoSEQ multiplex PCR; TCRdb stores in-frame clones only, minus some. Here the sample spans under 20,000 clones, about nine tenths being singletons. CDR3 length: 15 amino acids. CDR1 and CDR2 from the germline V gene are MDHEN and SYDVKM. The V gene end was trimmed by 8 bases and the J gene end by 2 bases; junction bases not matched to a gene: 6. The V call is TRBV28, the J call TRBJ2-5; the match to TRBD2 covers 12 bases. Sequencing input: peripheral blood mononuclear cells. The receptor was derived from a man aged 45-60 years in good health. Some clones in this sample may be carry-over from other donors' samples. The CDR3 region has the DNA TGTGCCAGCTGCCCGACTAGCGGGGGACAAGAGACCCAGTACTTC. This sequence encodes CASCPTSGGQETQYF. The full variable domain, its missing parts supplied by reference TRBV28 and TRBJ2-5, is DVKVTQSSRYLVKRTGEKVFLECVQDMDHENMFWYRQDPGLGLRLIYFSYDVKMKEKGDIPEGYSVSREKKERFSLILESASTNQTSMYLCASCPTSGGQETQYFGPGTRLLVL.